This TCR beta chain was obtained from a study of T cell repertoires in cytomegalovirus infection. On the study more broadly: Public TCR beta signatures were indicative of both CMV infection and a matching HLA type. Notes on the study in general: It was HLA-C-restricted CMV-specific TCR beta clonotypes that dominated the response ex vivo. Summed public TCR beta family frequency identified CMV carriers bearing the relevant HLA.

Deletions cut 2 bases from V and 2 bases from J, with 22 bases between. The CDR3 is 18 amino acids. Per germline, CDR1 SEHNR and CDR2 FQNEAQ (reference sequence). From the reads, TCRdb called clonotypes with MiXCR, one entry per CDR3 protein. The data hold 650,000 to 900,000 distinct CDR3 sequences, with 25% to 35% observed a single time. Only a few counts were recorded for this clonotype. No antigen is known for it. The chain uses TRBV7-9 and TRBJ2-7, with D possibly being TRBD1 (5 bases). The origin of this receptor is a human donor in good health (CMV status not recorded). Some clones in this sample may be carry-over from other donors' samples. Sequenced here: cultured CD8+ T cells from PBMCs, sampled from culture after CMV antigen stimulation. The CDR3 region has the DNA TGTGCCAGCAGCTTAATCGGCATTCGGCAGGGTGAAACCTACGAGCAGTACTTC. This encodes CASSLIGIRQGETYEQYF.